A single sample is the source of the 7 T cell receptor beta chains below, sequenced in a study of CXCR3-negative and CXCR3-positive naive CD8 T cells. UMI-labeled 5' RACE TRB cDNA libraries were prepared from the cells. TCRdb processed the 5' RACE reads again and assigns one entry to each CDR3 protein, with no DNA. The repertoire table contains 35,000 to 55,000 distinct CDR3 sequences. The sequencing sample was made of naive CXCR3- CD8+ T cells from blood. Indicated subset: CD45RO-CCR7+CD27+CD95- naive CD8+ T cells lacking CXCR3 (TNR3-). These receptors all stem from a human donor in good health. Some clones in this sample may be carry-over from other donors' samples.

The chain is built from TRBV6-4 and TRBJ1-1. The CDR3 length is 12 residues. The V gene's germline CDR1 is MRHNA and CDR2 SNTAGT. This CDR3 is CASSDILTEAFF.

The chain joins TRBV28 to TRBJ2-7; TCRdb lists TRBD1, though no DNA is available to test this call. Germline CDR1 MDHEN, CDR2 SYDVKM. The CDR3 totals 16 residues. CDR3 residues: CASSTKGQGASYEQYF.

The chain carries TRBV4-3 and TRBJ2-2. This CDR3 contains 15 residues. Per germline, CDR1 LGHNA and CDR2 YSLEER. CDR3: CASSQDRTNTGELFF.

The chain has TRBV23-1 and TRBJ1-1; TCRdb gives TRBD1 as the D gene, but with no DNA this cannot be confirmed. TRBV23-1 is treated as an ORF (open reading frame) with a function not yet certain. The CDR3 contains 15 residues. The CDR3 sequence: CASSHIDRLNTEAFF.

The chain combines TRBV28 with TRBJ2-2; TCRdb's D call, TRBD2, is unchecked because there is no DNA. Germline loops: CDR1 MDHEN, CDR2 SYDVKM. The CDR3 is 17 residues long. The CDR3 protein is CASSPSLSGSRTGELFF.

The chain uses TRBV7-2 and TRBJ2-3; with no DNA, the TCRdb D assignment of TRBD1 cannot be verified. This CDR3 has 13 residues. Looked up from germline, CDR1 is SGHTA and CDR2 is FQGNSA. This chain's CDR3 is CGGDHPGTDTQYF.

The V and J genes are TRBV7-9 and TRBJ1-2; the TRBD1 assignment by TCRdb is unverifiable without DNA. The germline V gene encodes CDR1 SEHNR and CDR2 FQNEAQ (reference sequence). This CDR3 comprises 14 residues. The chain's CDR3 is CATQGTGGNYGYTF. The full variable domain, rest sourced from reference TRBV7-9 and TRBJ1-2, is DTGVSQNPRHKITKRGQNVTFRCDPISEHNRLYWYRQTLGQGPEFLTYFQNEAQLEKSRLLSDRFSAERPKGSFSTLEIQRTEQGDSAMYLCATQGTGGNYGYTFGSGTRLTVV.